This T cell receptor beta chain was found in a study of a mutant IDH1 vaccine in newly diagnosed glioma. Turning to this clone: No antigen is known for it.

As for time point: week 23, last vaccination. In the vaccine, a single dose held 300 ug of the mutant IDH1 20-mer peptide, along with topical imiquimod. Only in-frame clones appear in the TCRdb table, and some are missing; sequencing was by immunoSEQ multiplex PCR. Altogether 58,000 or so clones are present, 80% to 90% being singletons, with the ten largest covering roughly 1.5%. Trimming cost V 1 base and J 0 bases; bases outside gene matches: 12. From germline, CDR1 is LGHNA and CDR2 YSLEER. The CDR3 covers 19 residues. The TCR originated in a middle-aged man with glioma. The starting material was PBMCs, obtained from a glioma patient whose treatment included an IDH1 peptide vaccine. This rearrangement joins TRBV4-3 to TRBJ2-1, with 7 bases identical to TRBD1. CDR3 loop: CASSQGRPGTVSSYNEQFF. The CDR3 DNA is TGCGCCAGCAGCCAAGGGCGGCCCGGGACAGTGAGCTCCTACAATGAGCAGTTCTTC.